This TCR beta chain was captured by sequencing in a study of regulatory T cells in long-lasting Graves disease. Notes on the study in general: TRBV28, TRBJ1-2 and TRBJ2-5 were segments that persistent disease favored.

This clonotype was picked up many times. What it binds is not known. There are 14 residues in the CDR3. The V and J ends lost 5 bases and 3 bases respectively, with 14 bases between them. Per germline, CDR1 SGHTA and CDR2 FQGTGA. Libraries of TCR beta came from iRepertoire HTBI primers plus Arm-PCR of CDR3 regions. A single record per CDR3 protein comes from TCRdb applying MiXCR to the multiplex PCR reads. The sample holds about 470,000 distinct CDR3 sequences, 15% seen once. Time point given: newly diagnosed GD, antithyroid drugs for less than 3 months. The authors made the TCR library using RNA they extracted from PBMCs. An endocrinology department located in Xi'an, China, was where the patients came from. This sample was also put to use in a study of T cells in Graves' hyperthyroidism and ophthalmopathy.

The chain links TRBV7-3 to TRBJ2-7; the D is unclear. The sample here was peripheral blood mononuclear cells (PBMCs), taken at new diagnosis, from a patient treated with antithyroid drugs. The TCR was taken from a woman in her 30s with Graves disease. The CDR3 DNA reads TGTGCCAGCAGCCTCCTGGAGCGTCGCTACGAGCAGTACTTC. It is translated as CASSLLERRYEQYF.